The 26 T cell receptor beta chains reported below all come from one sample, sequenced in a study of shared clonotypes between healthy human individuals. TCRdb's table, derived via immunoSEQ multiplex PCR, lists solely in-frame clones and lacks some. Here the sample spans about a million clones, around 80% being singletons. Sequenced: memory CD4+ T cells sorted from blood. The subset denotes: CD45RA-negative fraction. The source is a man in his late teens or twenties in good health.

In its sample, this clone was seen many times. The V and J genes are TRBV7-8 and TRBJ2-5; 8 bases map to TRBD2. V was pared by 5 bases and J by 5 bases, with 7 bases of the junction left unmatched. CDR1 and CDR2 from the germline V gene are SGHVS and FQNEAQ. This CDR3 region has 14 residues. CDR3 protein: CASSPSGRGETQYF. As DNA, the CDR3 is TGTGCCAGCAGCCCCAGCGGGAGAGGTGAGACCCAGTACTTC.

V usage is TRBV2 and J usage is TRBJ1-2, with D unclear. CDR3 size: 12 residues. The germline V and J ends were trimmed by 9 bases and 8 bases, with 16 bases remaining between them. Germline V gene lookup returns CDR1 SNHLY and CDR2 FYNNEI. CDR3 residues: CASLEGVGGYTF. CDR3 in DNA: TGTGCCAGTCTAGAAGGAGTAGGCGGCTACACCTTC. The variable domain in full, completed from reference TRBV2 and TRBJ1-2, reads EPEVTQTPSHQVTQMGQEVILRCVPISNHLYFYWYRQILGQKVEFLVSFYNNEISEKSEIFDDQFSVERPDGSNFTLKIRSTKLEDSAMYFCASLEGVGGYTFGSGTRLTVV.

This clone has a single count. The V call is TRBV19, the J call TRBJ2-5; TRBD1 aligns across 7 bases. J lost 5 bases, V lost 9 bases, and 12 bases had no gene match. This CDR3 has 14 amino acids. CDR1 LNHDA and CDR2 SQIVND come from the germline V gene (reference sequence). In nucleotides, the CDR3 is TGTGCCAGCTCCCGACAGGGTACGGGGGAGACCCAGTACTTC. It codes for CASSRQGTGETQYF.

The rearrangement joins TRBV11-2 to TRBJ2-7; TRBD1 matches 9 bases. Trimming cost V 3 bases and J 1 base; bases outside gene matches: 7. CDR1 and CDR2 from the germline V gene are SGHAT and FQNNGV. This CDR3 has 16 amino acids. The CDR3 DNA sequence: TGTGCCAGCAGCTTCACGACAGGGGGGATTTCCTACGAGCAGTACTTC. Amino acids: CASSFTTGGISYEQYF.

The chain recombines TRBV19 with TRBJ1-3; D is unclear. Trimming took 4 bases from V and 3 from J, leaving 10 bases between them. Germline V CDR1 and CDR2: LNHDA, SQIVND (reference sequence). The CDR3 covers 14 residues. CDR3 sequence (DNA): TGTGCCAGTAGTACCAAGACACTTGGAAACACCATATATTTT. Translation gives CASSTKTLGNTIYF.

V usage is TRBV9 and J usage is TRBJ2-5, with TRBD2 matching over 8 bases. CDR3 length equals 16 residues. V lost 0 bases, J lost 1 base, and 5 bases stayed unmatched. Germline CDR1 and CDR2: SGDLS and YYNGEE. The CDR3 reads CASSVAGLAGQETQYF. The CDR3, as DNA: TGTGCCAGCAGCGTAGCGGGCCTAGCGGGCCAAGAGACCCAGTACTTC.

The V and J genes are TRBV30 and TRBJ1-2; TRBD1 is a possible D gene (6 bases). CDR3 length: 13 amino acids. V dropped 5 bases and J dropped 6 bases, with 16 bases sitting between them. In germline, CDR1 is GTSNPN, CDR2 SVGIG (reference sequence). The CDR3 region is CAWGMFGGHGYTF. DNA of the CDR3: TGTGCCTGGGGAATGTTTGGGGGCCATGGCTACACCTTC.

This clone has more than one count but fewer than ten. The CDR3 sequence is CATSGDKDQPQHF. The CDR3, as DNA: TGTGCCACCTCCGGGGACAAAGATCAGCCCCAGCATTTT. The chain combines TRBV18 with TRBJ1-5; weak D call: TRBD1 (6 bases). CDR1 is KGHSH, CDR2 LQKENI, per germline. CDR3 length: 13 residues. V gave up 10 bases and J gave up 5 bases, with 15 bases separating them.

CDR3 protein: CASSLGSGTATNEKLFF. The CDR3, as DNA: TGCGCCAGCAGCTTGGGGTCAGGGACTGCAACTAATGAAAAACTGTTTTTT. The chain recombines TRBV5-1 with TRBJ1-4, with D maybe TRBD1 (5 bases). Germline V CDR1 and CDR2: SGHRS, YFSETQ. Trimming removed 0 bases from V and 0 bases from J, with 12 bases in between. The CDR3 runs 17 residues.

V and J are TRBV5-1 and TRBJ1-1; the D gene is possibly TRBD1 (5 bases). Germline V gene data show CDR1 as SGHRS and CDR2 as YFSETQ. V shed 0 bases and J shed 5 bases, with 14 bases lying between them. The CDR3 sequence is 15 residues long. The CDR3 sequence is CASSLGGLLETEAFF. The CDR3 region has the DNA TGCGCCAGCAGCTTGGGGGGCCTGCTGGAGACTGAAGCTTTCTTT.

J is TRBJ2-2 and V is TRBV5-1, with 7 bases that match TRBD2. Germline assignment: CDR1 SGHRS and CDR2 YFSETQ. The CDR3 totals 16 residues. Trimming removed 1 base from V and 5 bases from J; junction bases left unmatched: 8. CDR3 amino acids: CASSLPGSGKTGELFF. The CDR3 coding sequence is TGCGCCAGCAGCTTGCCGGGGAGCGGGAAAACCGGGGAGCTGTTTTTT.

A note on this clone: Other DNA sequences in the sample encode the same CDR3. CDR3: CASSLGSGGSYNEQFF. In DNA form, the CDR3 reads TGTGCCAGCAGCTTAGGTAGCGGGGGGTCTTACAATGAGCAGTTCTTC. V and J are TRBV7-2 and TRBJ2-1, with 10 bases identical to TRBD2. The V gene's germline CDR1 is SGHTA and CDR2 FQGNSA. This CDR3 has 16 amino acids. Trimming at V came to 1 base and at J to 4 bases, leaving 4 bases not matched to a gene.

This rearrangement joins TRBV6-6 to TRBJ1-2; 8 nucleotides agree with TRBD1. The CDR3 extends over 15 amino acids. Germline V gene lookup returns CDR1 MNHNY and CDR2 SVGAGI (reference sequence). V shed 2 bases, J shed 2 bases, and the junction held 4 bases outside the gene matches. The CDR3 DNA sequence: TGTGCCAGCAGTTACGGACAGGGATTAAACTATGGCTACACCTTC. Its protein is CASSYGQGLNYGYTF.

Turning to this clone: Sequence at one end of the junction differs from germline and may be a read error. The sample holds other DNA sequences that translate to the same CDR3. The gene calls are TRBV30 and TRBJ2-1; D call uncertain. CDR3 length: 10 amino acids. Germline V gene lookup returns CDR1 GTSNPN and CDR2 SVGIG (reference sequence). As DNA, the CDR3 is TGTGCCTGGGGGTTCGATGAACAGTTCTTC. The encoded protein is CAWGFDEQFF.

In its sample, this clone was seen once. The chain joins TRBV7-2 to TRBJ2-3; D perhaps matches TRBD2 (6 bases). The germline V gene encodes CDR1 SGHTA and CDR2 FQGNSA. The CDR3 length is 15 residues. V shed 4 bases and J shed 1 base, with 12 bases lying between them. The CDR3 nucleotides read TGTGCCAGCAGCTCCCCTCCGGGAGGCACAGATACGCAGTATTTT. This encodes CASSSPPGGTDTQYF.

This clone was detected ten times or more. This sequence joins TRBV5-5 and TRBJ1-5; D is unresolved. In germline, CDR1 is SGHKS, CDR2 YYEKEE (reference sequence). The CDR3 extends over 14 amino acids. V was clipped by 1 base and J by 0 bases, with 5 bases between them. The CDR3 here is CASSLRDSNQPQHF. The CDR3, as DNA: TGTGCCAGCAGCTTGAGAGATAGCAATCAGCCCCAGCATTTT.

This CDR3 reads CASSLDTQGGSGYTF. The DNA for the CDR3 is TGTGCCAGCAGTTTAGACACTCAGGGAGGATCCGGCTACACCTTC. V gene TRBV28 combines with J gene TRBJ1-2; D may be TRBD1 (5 bases). Per the germline V gene, CDR1 is MDHEN and CDR2 is SYDVKM. Trimming stripped 2 bases from V and 8 bases from J, with 18 bases between. The CDR3 length is 15 residues.

The chain couples TRBV19 to TRBJ2-1, with TRBD1 matching over 7 bases. Per the germline V gene, CDR1 is LNHDA and CDR2 is SQIVND (reference sequence). Trimming at V came to 7 bases and at J to 5 bases, leaving 5 bases not matched to a gene. This CDR3 has 13 residues. The CDR3, as DNA: TGTGCCAGTACCCAGGGGGTGAACAATGAGCAGTTCTTC. It codes for CASTQGVNNEQFF.

The chain joins TRBV2 to TRBJ2-5, with TRBD1 matching 7 bases. The trim removed 6 bases at V and 1 base at J, leaving 14 bases unmatched. Germline V CDR1 and CDR2: SNHLY, FYNNEI. The CDR3 length is 17 residues. The CDR3 DNA is TGTGCCAGCAGGGGGTTTGGTTGGGGACAGTCCCAAGAGACCCAGTACTTC. Translation gives CASRGFGWGQSQETQYF.

This clone was seen only a few times. This sample also contains other DNA sequences that code for the same CDR3. The J gene is TRBJ1-5, the V gene TRBV6-1, with TRBD1 matching 8 bases. Germline CDR1 and CDR2: MNHNS and SASEGT. Losses at the gene ends were 4 bases for V and 7 bases for J; bases not matched to a gene: 3. The CDR3 is 13 amino acids. The CDR3 protein is CASSADRDQPQHF. The DNA for the CDR3 is TGTGCCAGCAGTGCGGACAGGGACCAGCCCCAGCATTTT.

The CDR3 DNA sequence: TGCGCCAGCAGTGATGCAAGCGGGAGTCGAGAGACCCAGTACTTC. This gives the protein CASSDASGSRETQYF. The chain joins TRBV10-1 to TRBJ2-5; the match to TRBD2 covers 8 bases. CDR1 WNHNN and CDR2 SYGVQD come from the germline V gene (reference sequence). The V segment lost 3 bases and the J segment 4 bases; nucleotides outside the gene matches: 7. The CDR3 has 15 residues.

The rearrangement uses TRBV27 and TRBJ2-5, with D hard to call. Per the germline V gene, CDR1 is MNHEY and CDR2 is SMNVEV (reference sequence). The CDR3 consists of 14 residues. V was cut by 0 bases and J by 1 base, with 6 bases left in between. The CDR3 loop reads CASSLSRIQETQYF. CDR3 bases: TGTGCCAGCAGTTTATCTCGGATCCAAGAGACCCAGTACTTC.

The sample holds one count of this clone. The chain combines TRBV5-1 with TRBJ1-3; 9 bases agree with TRBD1. Germline loops: CDR1 SGHRS, CDR2 YFSETQ. The length of the CDR3 is 16 residues. The V and J ends lost 6 bases and 0 bases, in that order; junction bases with no gene match: 7. The CDR3 reads CASKPGQGSSGNTIYF. DNA for the CDR3: TGCGCCAGCAAGCCCGGACAGGGGAGCTCTGGAAACACCATATATTTT.

The chain recombines TRBV5-1 with TRBJ1-1; no clear D. CDR1 SGHRS and CDR2 YFSETQ come from the germline V gene. With 3 bases removed from V and 0 bases from J, the gap between germline ends came to 18 bases. The CDR3 spans 17 residues. For the CDR3, the DNA is TGCGCCAGCAGCTCTACGGTGGGGATGGTCTTGAACACTGAAGCTTTCTTT. Its protein is CASSSTVGMVLNTEAFF. Drawing the rest from reference TRBV5-1 and TRBJ1-1, the complete variable domain is KAGVTQTPRYLIKTRGQQVTLSCSPISGHRSVSWYQQTPGQGLQFLFEYFSETQRNKGNFPGRFSGRQFSNSRSEMNVSTLELGDSALYLCASSSTVGMVLNTEAFFGQGTRLTVV.

In regard to this clone: The sample contains more than one DNA sequence encoding this CDR3. The CDR3 loop reads CASSDLNTGELFF. Here the CDR3 DNA reads TGTGCCAGCAGCGACTTAAACACCGGGGAGCTGTTTTTT. The chain carries TRBV9 and TRBJ2-2, with D unclear. V lost 3 bases to trimming and J lost 2 bases, with 5 bases between them. The length of the CDR3 is 13 residues. Germline CDR1 is SGDLS and CDR2 is YYNGEE.

This sequence joins TRBV10-3 and TRBJ2-1; 9 positions match TRBD2. Germline lookup yields CDR1 ENHRY and CDR2 SYGVKD. V shed 7 bases, J shed 6 bases, and the junction held 4 bases outside the gene matches. The CDR3 has 13 amino acids. The chain's CDR3 is CAIMGGGANEQFF. As DNA, the CDR3 is TGTGCCATCATGGGCGGGGGGGCCAATGAGCAGTTCTTC.